The clone carrying this T cell receptor beta chain was observed once. The target antigen is unknown. CDR1 is MNHEY and CDR2 is SMNVEV in the germline V gene (reference sequence). V lost 5 bases to trimming and J lost 4 bases, with 22 bases between them. The CDR3 contains 17 residues. The PCR had 60 Vbeta and 13 Jbeta primers. Some clones are missing from TCRdb's copy, which holds only in-frame ones; the method was immunoSEQ multiplex PCR. The table includes 150,000 to 200,000 clones, roughly four fifths detected once. These data come from a study of cytomegalovirus exposure and HLA in healthy donors. Study findings and constraints: Cytomegalovirus association was assigned to more than 150 TCR beta chains.

The V and J genes are TRBV27 and TRBJ2-3; weak D call: TRBD1 (6 bases). The sequencing input was PBMCs. This sequence originates from a man aged 45-65 years in good health and CMV-seronegative. CDR3 in amino acids: CASSGLGTGKSPDTQYF. The CDR3 DNA reads as TGTGCCAGCAGTGGATTAGGAACAGGGAAGAGTCCAGATACGCAGTATTTT.